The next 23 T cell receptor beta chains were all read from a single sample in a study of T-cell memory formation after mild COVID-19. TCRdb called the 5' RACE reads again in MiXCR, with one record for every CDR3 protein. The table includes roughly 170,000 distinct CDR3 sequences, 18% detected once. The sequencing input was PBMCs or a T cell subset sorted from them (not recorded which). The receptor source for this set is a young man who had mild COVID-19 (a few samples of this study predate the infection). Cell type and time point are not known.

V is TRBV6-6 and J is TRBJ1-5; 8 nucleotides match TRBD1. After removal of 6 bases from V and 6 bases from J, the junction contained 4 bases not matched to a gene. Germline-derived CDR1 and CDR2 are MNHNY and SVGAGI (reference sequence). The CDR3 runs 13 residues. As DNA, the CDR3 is TGTGCCAGCAGGACAGGGGTGGTTCAGCCCCAGCATTTT. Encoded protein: CASRTGVVQPQHF.

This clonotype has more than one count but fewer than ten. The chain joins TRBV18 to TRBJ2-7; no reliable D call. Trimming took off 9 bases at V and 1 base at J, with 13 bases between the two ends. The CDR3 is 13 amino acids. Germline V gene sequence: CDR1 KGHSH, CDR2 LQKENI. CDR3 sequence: CASTSQESYEQYF. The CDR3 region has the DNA TGTGCCAGTACCTCTCAGGAATCCTACGAGCAGTACTTC. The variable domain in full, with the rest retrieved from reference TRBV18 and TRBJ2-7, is NAGVMQNPRHLVRRRGQEARLRCSPMKGHSHVYWYRQLPEEGLKFMVYLQKENIIDESGMPKERFSAEFPKEGPSILRIQQVVRGDSAAYFCASTSQESYEQYFGPGTRLTVT.

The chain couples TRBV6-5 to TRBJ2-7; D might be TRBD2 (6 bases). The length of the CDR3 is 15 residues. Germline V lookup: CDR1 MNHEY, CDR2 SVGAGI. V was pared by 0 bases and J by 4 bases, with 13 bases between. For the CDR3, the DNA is TGTGCCAGCAGTTACTCATCACTGGGGAGGTACGAGCAGTACTTC. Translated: CASSYSSLGRYEQYF.

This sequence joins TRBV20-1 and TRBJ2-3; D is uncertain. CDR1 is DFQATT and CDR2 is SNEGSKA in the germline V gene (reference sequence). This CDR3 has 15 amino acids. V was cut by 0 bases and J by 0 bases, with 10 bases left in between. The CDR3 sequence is CSARDPSSSTDTQYF. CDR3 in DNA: TGCAGTGCTAGAGACCCCTCTTCTAGCACAGATACGCAGTATTTT.

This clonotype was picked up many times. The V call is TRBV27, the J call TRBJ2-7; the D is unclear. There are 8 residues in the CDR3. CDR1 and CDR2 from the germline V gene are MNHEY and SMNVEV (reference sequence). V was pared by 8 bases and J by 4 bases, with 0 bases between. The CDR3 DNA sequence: TGTGCCAGCTACGAGCAGTACGTC. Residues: CASYEQYV.

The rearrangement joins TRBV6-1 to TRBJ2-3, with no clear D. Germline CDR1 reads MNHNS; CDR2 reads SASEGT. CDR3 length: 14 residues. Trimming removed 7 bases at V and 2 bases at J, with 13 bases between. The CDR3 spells CASTPVISTDTQYF. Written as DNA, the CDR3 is TGTGCCAGCACCCCGGTCATCTCCACAGATACGCAGTATTTT.

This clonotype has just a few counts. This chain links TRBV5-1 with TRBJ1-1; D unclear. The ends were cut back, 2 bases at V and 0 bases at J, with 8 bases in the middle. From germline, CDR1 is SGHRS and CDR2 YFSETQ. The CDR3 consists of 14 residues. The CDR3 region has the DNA TGCGCCAGCAGCTTCTCCCTAATGAACACTGAAGCTTTCTTT. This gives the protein CASSFSLMNTEAFF.

In nucleotides, the CDR3 is TGCGCCAGCAGCCAGCCGGACAGGGGGGCCTATGGCTACACCTTC. Protein product: CASSQPDRGAYGYTF. V gene TRBV4-1 combines with J gene TRBJ1-2; 10 bases are a match to TRBD1. The CDR3 runs 15 residues. J was trimmed by 4 bases and V by 3 bases; bases with no gene match: 5. Germline CDR1 MGHRA, CDR2 YSYEKL.

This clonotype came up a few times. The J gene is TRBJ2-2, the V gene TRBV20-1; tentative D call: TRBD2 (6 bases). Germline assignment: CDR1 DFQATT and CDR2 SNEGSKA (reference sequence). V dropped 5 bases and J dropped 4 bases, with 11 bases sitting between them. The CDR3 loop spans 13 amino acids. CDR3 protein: CSAGREITGELFF. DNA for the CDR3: TGCAGTGCTGGCCGGGAGATCACCGGGGAGCTGTTTTTT.

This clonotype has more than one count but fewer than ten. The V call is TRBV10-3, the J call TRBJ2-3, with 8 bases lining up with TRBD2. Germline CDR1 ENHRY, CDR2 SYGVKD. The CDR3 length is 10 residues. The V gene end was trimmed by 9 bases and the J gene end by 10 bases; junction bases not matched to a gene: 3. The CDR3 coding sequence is TGTGCCATGGGGCGGGGGGCGCAGTATTTT. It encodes CAMGRGAQYF.

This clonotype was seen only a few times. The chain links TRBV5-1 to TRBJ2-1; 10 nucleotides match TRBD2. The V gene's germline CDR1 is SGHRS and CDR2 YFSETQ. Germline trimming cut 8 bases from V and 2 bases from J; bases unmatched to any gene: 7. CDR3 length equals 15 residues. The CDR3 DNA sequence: TGCGCCAGTAATGTCCTAGCGGGGGCCTACAATGAGCAGTTCTTC. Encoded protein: CASNVLAGAYNEQFF.

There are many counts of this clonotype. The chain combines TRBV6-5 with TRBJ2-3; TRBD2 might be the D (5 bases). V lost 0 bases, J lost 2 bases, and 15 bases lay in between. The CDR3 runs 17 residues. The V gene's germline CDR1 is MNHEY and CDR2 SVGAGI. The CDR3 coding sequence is TGTGCCAGCAGTTACTCAATTTCCCTCGGGGTCACAGATACGCAGTATTTT. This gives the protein CASSYSISLGVTDTQYF.

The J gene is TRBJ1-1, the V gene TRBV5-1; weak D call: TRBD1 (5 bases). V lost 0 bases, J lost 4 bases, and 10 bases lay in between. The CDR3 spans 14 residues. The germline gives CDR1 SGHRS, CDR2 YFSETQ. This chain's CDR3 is CASSLVDSRTEAFF. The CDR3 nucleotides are TGCGCCAGCAGCTTGGTTGACAGCCGCACTGAAGCTTTCTTT.

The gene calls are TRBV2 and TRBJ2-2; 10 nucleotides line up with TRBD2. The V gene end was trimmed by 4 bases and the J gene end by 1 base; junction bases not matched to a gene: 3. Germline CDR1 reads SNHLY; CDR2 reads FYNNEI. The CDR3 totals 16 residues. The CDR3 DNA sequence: TGTGCCAGCAGTGCCCCTAGCGGGGGGAACACCGGGGAGCTGTTTTTT. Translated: CASSAPSGGNTGELFF.

The CDR3 reads CASSEGQALRGEKLFF. DNA for the CDR3: TGTGCCAGCAGCGAGGGACAAGCACTACGCGGGGAAAAACTGTTTTTT. The chain couples TRBV9 to TRBJ1-4; D is perhaps TRBD1 (6 bases). V lost 3 bases and J lost 8, with 20 bases in between. There are 16 residues in the CDR3. The germline CDR1 and CDR2 sequences are SGDLS and YYNGEE.

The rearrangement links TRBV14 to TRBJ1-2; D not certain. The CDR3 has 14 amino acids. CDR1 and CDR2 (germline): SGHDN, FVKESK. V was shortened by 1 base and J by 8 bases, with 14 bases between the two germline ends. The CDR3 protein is CASSQGSGPVGYTF. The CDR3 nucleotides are TGTGCCAGCAGCCAAGGTTCCGGGCCAGTGGGCTACACCTTC.

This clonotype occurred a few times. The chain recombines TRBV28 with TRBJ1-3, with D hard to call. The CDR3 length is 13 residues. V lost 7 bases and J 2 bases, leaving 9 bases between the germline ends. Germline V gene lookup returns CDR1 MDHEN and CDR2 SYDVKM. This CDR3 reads CASTSEPGNTIYF. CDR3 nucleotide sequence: TGTGCCAGCACCTCGGAGCCTGGAAACACCATATATTTT.

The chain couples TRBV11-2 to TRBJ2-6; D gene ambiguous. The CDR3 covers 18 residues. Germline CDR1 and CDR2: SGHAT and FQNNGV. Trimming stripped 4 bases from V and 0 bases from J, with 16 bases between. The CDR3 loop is CASSSPRTVSSGANVLTF. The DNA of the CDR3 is TGTGCCAGCAGCTCACCCAGGACGGTGAGCTCTGGGGCCAACGTCCTGACTTTC.

The CDR3 DNA reads as TGTGCCAGCAGCCCCCCAGCTTACTCCACAGATACGCAGTATTTT. This encodes CASSPPAYSTDTQYF. The V gene is TRBV7-2, the J gene TRBJ2-3; D is unclear. The CDR3 is made up of 15 amino acids. Trimming took 5 bases from V and 2 from J, leaving 14 bases between them. Germline CDR1 and CDR2: SGHTA and FQGNSA.

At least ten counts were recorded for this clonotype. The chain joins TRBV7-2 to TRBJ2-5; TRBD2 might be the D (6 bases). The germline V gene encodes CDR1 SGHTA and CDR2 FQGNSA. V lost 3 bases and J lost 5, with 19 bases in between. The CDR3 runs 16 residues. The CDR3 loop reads CASSFRTTSSWETQYF. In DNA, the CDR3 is TGTGCCAGCAGCTTCCGAACGACTAGTAGTTGGGAGACCCAGTACTTC.

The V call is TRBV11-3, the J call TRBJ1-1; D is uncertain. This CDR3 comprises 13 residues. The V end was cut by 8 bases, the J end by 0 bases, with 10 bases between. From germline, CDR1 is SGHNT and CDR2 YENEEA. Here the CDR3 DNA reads TGTGCCAGCTCCTGGGGAGTGAACACTGAAGCTTTCTTT. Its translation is CASSWGVNTEAFF. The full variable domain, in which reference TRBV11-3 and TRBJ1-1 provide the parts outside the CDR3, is EAGVVQSPRYKIIEKKQPVAFWCNPISGHNTLYWYLQNLGQGPELLIRYENEEAVDDSQLPKDRFSAERLKGVDSTLKIQPAELGDSAVYLCASSWGVNTEAFFGQGTRLTVV.

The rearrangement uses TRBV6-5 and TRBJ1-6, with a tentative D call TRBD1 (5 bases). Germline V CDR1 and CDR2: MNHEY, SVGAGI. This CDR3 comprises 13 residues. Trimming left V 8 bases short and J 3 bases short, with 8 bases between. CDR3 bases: TGTGCCAGCGGGGCCTACTATAATTCACCCCTCCACTTT. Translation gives CASGAYYNSPLHF.

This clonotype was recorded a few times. This CDR3 is CASAGALLYQETQYF. The CDR3 region has the DNA TGTGCCAGCGCCGGGGCCCTCCTGTACCAAGAGACCCAGTACTTC. This chain links TRBV7-9 with TRBJ2-5; D could derive from TRBD1 or TRBD2 (5 bases each). Trimming took 8 bases from V and 0 from J, leaving 16 bases between them. This CDR3 spans 15 amino acids. CDR1 and CDR2 (germline): SEHNR, FQNEAQ (reference sequence). Using reference TRBV7-9 and TRBJ2-5 for the parts outside the CDR3, the full variable domain is DTGVSQNPRHKITKRGQNVTFRCDPISEHNRLYWYRQTLGQGPEFLTYFQNEAQLEKSRLLSDRFSAERPKGSFSTLEIQRTEQGDSAMYLCASAGALLYQETQYFGPGTRLLVL.